The entry that follows covers one TCR beta chain sequence. A multiplex PCR was run with 60 Vbeta primers and 13 Jbeta primers. TCRdb keeps only in-frame clones here, not all; method: immunoSEQ multiplex PCR. This sample has 93,000 or so clones, with around 67% found just once. The J segment lost 2 bases and the V segment lost 6 bases, leaving 9 bases of the junction unmatched. From germline, CDR1 is MDHEN and CDR2 SYDVKM. CDR3 length: 18 residues. This sample stems from a study of cytomegalovirus exposure and HLA in healthy donors. The rearrangement links TRBV28 to TRBJ2-1; 14 nucleotides align to TRBD2. Sequencing used PBMCs. This receptor was taken from a woman in her 50s in good health and CMV-seronegative. CDR3 in amino acids: CASRTGTSGSGTYNEQFF. As DNA, the CDR3 is TGTGCCAGCAGGACTGGGACTAGCGGGAGTGGCACCTACAATGAGCAGTTCTTC.